This T cell receptor (beta chain) was sequenced for a study of T cells after yellow fever vaccination. Points from the study as a whole: Reappearance after the booster was seen for most primary-vaccination clones, at 95% to 96% CD4 and 70% to 90% CD8.

As TCR cDNA was made by 5'RACE template switching, a universal primer site and UMIs were added. One entry per CDR3 protein, called by TCRdb with MiXCR from the 5' RACE reads. There are approximately 450,000 distinct CDR3 sequences in the sample; 15% to 20% occur only once, and roughly a sixth lies in the top ten. With respect to this clonotype: What it binds is unknown.

The TCR sequence derives from a man between 18 and 35 years old who received the YFV17D yellow fever vaccine. The source material was PBMCs, sampled before the yellow fever booster vaccination.

The CDR3, as DNA: TGTGCCAGCAGTAAAAGAAAGGACAGGGCCGAAGGGGGGGAGCAGTACTTC. It specifies CASSKRKDRAEGGEQYF. This rearrangement joins TRBV12-3 or TRBV12-4 to TRBJ2-7; 8 nucleotides align to TRBD1. Trimming removed 5 bases from V and 7 bases from J; junction bases left unmatched: 19. The CDR3 sequence is 17 residues long.